This TCR beta chain derives from a study of blood T cell repertoires in COVID-19. Some clones are missing from TCRdb's copy, which holds only in-frame ones; the method was immunoSEQ multiplex PCR. The sample comprises roughly 150,000 clones, roughly nine tenths of which are singletons, and approximately 3.7% rests with the top ten. Trimming removed 3 bases from V and 4 bases from J; junction bases left unmatched: 4. Germline CDR1 reads MNHEY; CDR2 reads SVGAGI. The CDR3 sequence is 16 residues long. The chain carries TRBV6-5 and TRBJ2-5; 14 bases line up with TRBD2. The TCR originated in a middle-aged woman who had been exposed to COVID-19. The sequenced sample was PBMCs or T cells enriched from blood (not recorded which). In DNA, the CDR3 is TGTGCCAGCAGTTATGGGACTAGCGGGAGTGGAGAGACCCAGTACTTC. It translates to CASSYGTSGSGETQYF.